In its sample, the clone carrying this TCR beta chain was seen many times. Its antigen is as yet unknown. No treatment had been given to any patient before thyroid surgery. This record comes from a study of metastatic and nonmetastatic thyroid tumors. Study observations and caveats: Across blood and tumor, TCR beta diversity in malignant thyroid tumors was reportedly significantly higher than in benign nodules.

TCRdb re-called clones via MiXCR from the PCR reads. The data show approximately 26,000 clones, 25% to 30% seen once. This TCR was sampled from a female donor with papillary thyroid cancer or a benign thyroid nodule (not recorded which). Some clones in this sample may be carry-over from other donors' samples. The sample consisted of blood.

Here the CDR3 DNA reads TGTGCCAGCAGCGTATTCTGGGGCACTGAAGCTTTCTTT. Its translation is CASSVFWGTEAFF. The chain carries TRBV9 and TRBJ1-1; no definite D call. Deletions cut 1 base from V and 4 bases from J, with 8 bases between. CDR1 and CDR2 (germline): SGDLS, YYNGEE. CDR3 length equals 13 residues.